The source of this T cell receptor beta chain is a study of cytotoxic CD8 clonotypes in ibrutinib-treated CLL. For the study at large: Patients: roughly ten relapsed/refractory, fewer than 16 treatment-naive, roughly 17 IGHV unmutated. The taking of response samples occurred after a median about 13 months of treatment, with a range of 6 to 36.

A note on this clone: The antigen remains unidentified.

The V and J ends lost 4 bases and 1 base, in that order; junction bases with no gene match: 3. Germline lookup yields CDR1 SGHTS and CDR2 YDEGEE. The CDR3 extends over 15 amino acids. Target depth was 1 in 200,000 to 1 in 1 million T cells, about 10x per clonotype. Data came from immunoSEQ multiplex PCR; TCRdb stores just in-frame clones and leaves some out. The sample shows 76,000 or so clones, 70% to 90% of them seen only once. Study-wide results and limits: Rising at ibrutinib response, clonality subsequently fell back toward baseline at progression.

This specimen consisted of PBMCs, obtained after 24 months of ibrutinib treatment. The source is a human donor with chronic lymphocytic leukemia. The chain employs TRBV5-8 and TRBJ2-3, with 10 bases aligning to TRBD1. In DNA form, the CDR3 reads TGTGCCAGCAGCCATGGGACAGGGGGCACAGATACGCAGTATTTT. As protein: CASSHGTGGTDTQYF.